This T cell receptor (beta chain) was sequenced for a study of blood T cells in healthy people across ages (dated by TCRdb to the mid-2010s). About the investigation overall: In model experiments, template switching captured about one uniquely barcoded TCR beta cDNA molecule for every two T cells. The study analyzed two additional independent replicas of 1 million unique cDNA reads from the same blood draw for two donors, one aged 18 to 29 and one aged 80 or older. The study measured age-related changes in TCR beta repertoire diversity using deep sequencing normalized with unique cDNA molecular identifiers. Donors of different ages were randomly distributed across sequencing lanes to avoid experimental bias. Donors were grouped into four age groups: young (average 16 years), middle-aged (around 39), aged (around 56) and long-lived (about 90).

Libraries were constructed by 5' RACE. These reads were obtained on an Illumina HiSeq 2500. The second PCR ran for roughly 7 to 12 cycles and used a J-beta primer mix along with a sample-barcoded 5' primer. Each TCR beta cDNA molecule received a unique molecular identifier from a template-switch 5' adaptor carrying 12 random nucleotides. Each sample yielded at least 2.5 million CDR3-containing paired-end reads. First-strand cDNA was synthesized from all RNA with the Mint cDNA synthesis kit, primed by a TRBC-specific oligonucleotide. After uracil-DNA glycosylase treatment, a first 18-cycle PCR used universal primers M1SS and BC2_uni_R on all cDNA. Per the original workflow: Normalization of each sample was performed by random selection of 1 million high-quality reads, each carrying a distinct molecular identifier. Reads sharing molecular identifiers were discarded rather than binned into consensus sequences. MiTCR, with a Q25 quality threshold and the strictest error-elimination algorithm, was used for CDR3 identification, clonotype clustering and error correction. A nonparametric unseen species model with Euler transformation was used to estimate a lower bound on total TCR beta diversity. In TCRdb, the public reads were trimmed at Q25 with fastp and aligned with MiXCR, with productive beta chains retained. Each entry merges the rows of one CDR3 protein and shows their most common DNA and genes. The V and J calls follow TCRdb's processing rather than the paper's. For this sample the table gives 650,000 to 700,000 distinct CDR3 sequences, of which 32% were detected only once. 15% of the sample is taken by the ten largest.

Study-wide findings and limitations: Because donor CMV infection status was unknown, age-related changes in expanded clonotypes were potentially confounded. Estimates of total diversity based on one million sequenced T cells were regarded as lower bounds and as underestimates. A strong correlation was found between observed TCR beta diversity and the percentage of naive T cells measured by flow cytometry. Compared with the aged group, the long-lived group had more naive CD4+ T cells, fewer expanded clones and increased TCR diversity, suggesting age selection. Because profiling used bulk unsorted PBMCs, naive and antigen-experienced compartments could not be compared conclusively. As age increased, observed TCR beta diversity per million T cells dropped in a roughly linear way, and a significant reduction was already evident by age 40.

Sequences MNHNY (CDR1) and SVGAGI (CDR2) are obtained from the germline V gene (reference sequence). The V end gives up 6 bases and the J end 12 bases, leaving 15 bases in the junction not matched to a gene. The CDR3 covers 14 residues, taking in both the cysteine and the phenylalanine. The read is trimmed to its CDR3 DNA, 42 bases read in frame from base 1. Notes on this clonotype: What antigen it recognizes has not been identified. A read error may be the cause here, since a much bigger clone is one base away.

Systemically healthy Caucasian individuals from Russia, around 39 in total and aged roughly 6 to 100 years, were included as donors. Ten milliliters of peripheral blood were drawn from each donor into EDTA-treated Vacutainer tubes. PBMCs were isolated by Ficoll-Paque density-gradient centrifugation, with at least 6 million obtained per sample. Total RNA, at least 6 micrograms per sample, was extracted from PBMCs with Trizol reagent. For every donor, an aliquot of PBMCs went through flow cytometry to measure the percentages of naive CD45RAhigh/CD27high T cells. The sequencing input was blood. The V and J segments used are TRBV6-6 and TRBJ2-7; 9 bases in the middle match TRBD1. This receptor was identified in an elderly woman in good health. Donor details come from another sample of the same person, matched by shared clones. The bases are TGTGCCAGCAGACCGGACAGGGGCCAAGAGACCCGGTACTTC. Translated, this gives CASRPDRGQETRYF.